This TCR beta chain was captured by sequencing in a study of CD8 T cells in ankylosing spondylitis. TCRdb recomputed calls from the 5' RACE reads with MiXCR, one row per CDR3 protein. Of some 30,000 distinct CDR3 sequences listed, more than 13% are singletons. There are a few counts of this clonotype. Its antigen is unidentified. This CDR3 is 17 amino acids long. J gave up 1 base and V 5 bases, and 10 bases lay outside the gene matches. From germline, CDR1 is LNHDA and CDR2 SQIVND (reference sequence). General study findings and limits: Certain motif variants had earlier been reported in reactive arthritis synovial fluid and blood.

The clonotype was recovered from a male donor with ankylosing spondylitis or in good health (not recorded which). The rearrangement links TRBV19 to TRBJ2-3; 9 bases are a match to TRBD2. Sequences were obtained from blood. CDR3 protein: CASSPRQRGARTDTQYF. The CDR3 DNA reads as TGTGCCAGTAGTCCCCGCCAGCGGGGGGCCCGCACAGATACGCAGTATTTT.